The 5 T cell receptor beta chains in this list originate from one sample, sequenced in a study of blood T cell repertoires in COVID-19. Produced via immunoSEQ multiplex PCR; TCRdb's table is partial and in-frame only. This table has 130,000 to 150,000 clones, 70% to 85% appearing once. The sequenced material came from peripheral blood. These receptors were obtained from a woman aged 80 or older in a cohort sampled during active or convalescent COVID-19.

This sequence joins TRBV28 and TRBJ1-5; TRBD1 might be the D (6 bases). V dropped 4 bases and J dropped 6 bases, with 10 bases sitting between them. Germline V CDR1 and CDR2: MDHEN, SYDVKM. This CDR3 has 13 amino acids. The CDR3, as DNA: TGTGCCAGCAGTTCACAGGGTCCTCAGCCCCAGCATTTT. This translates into CASSSQGPQPQHF.

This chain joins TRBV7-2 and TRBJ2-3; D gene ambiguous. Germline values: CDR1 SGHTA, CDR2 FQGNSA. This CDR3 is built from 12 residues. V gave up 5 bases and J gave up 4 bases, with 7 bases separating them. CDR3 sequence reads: CASSPPSDTQYF. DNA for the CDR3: TGTGCCAGCAGCCCCCCCTCAGATACGCAGTATTTT.

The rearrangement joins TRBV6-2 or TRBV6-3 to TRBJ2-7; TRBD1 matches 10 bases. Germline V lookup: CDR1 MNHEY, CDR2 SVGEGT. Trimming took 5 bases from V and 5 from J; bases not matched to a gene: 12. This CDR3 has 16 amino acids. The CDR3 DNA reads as TGTGCCAGCAGTGCCCCGGGACAGGGGAGTAGAGACGAGCAGTACGTC. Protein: CASSAPGQGSRDEQYV.

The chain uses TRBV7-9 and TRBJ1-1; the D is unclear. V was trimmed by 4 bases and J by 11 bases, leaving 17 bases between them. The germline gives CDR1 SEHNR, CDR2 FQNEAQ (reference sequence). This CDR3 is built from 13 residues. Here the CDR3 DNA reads TGTGCCAGCAGCTCCCCGGTCTCAATGGGCGCTTTCTTT. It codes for CASSSPVSMGAFF. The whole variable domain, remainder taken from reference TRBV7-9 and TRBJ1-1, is DTGVSQNPRHKITKRGQNVTFRCDPISEHNRLYWYRQTLGQGPEFLTYFQNEAQLEKSRLLSDRFSAERPKGSFSTLEIQRTEQGDSAMYLCASSSPVSMGAFFGQGTRLTVV.

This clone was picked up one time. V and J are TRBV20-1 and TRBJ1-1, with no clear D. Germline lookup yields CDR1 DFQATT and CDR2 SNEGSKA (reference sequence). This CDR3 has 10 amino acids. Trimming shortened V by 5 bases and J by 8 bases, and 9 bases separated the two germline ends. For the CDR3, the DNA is TGCAGTGCTGCCGACATGGAAGCTTTCTTT. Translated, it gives CSAADMEAFF.